Described below is a single T cell receptor beta chain sequence and its context. Donors comprised only Caucasian adults living in Nashville, Tennessee. These data belong to a study of shared clonotypes between healthy human individuals. Sequencing was performed with immunoSEQ multiplex PCR; in TCRdb, only in-frame clones are kept and a portion is missing. Among fewer than 1.6 million clones listed, less than 99% were seen once. The germline CDR1 and CDR2 sequences are SGHKS and YYEKEE (reference sequence). V was shortened by 0 bases and J by 3 bases, with 19 bases between the two germline ends. This CDR3 contains 18 residues.

Material for sequencing was naive CD4+ T cells sorted from blood. The subset is: CD45RA+ positively selected. The TCR was taken from a man aged 30 to 39 in good health. V gene TRBV5-5 combines with J gene TRBJ2-1; tentatively, D is TRBD1 (8 bases). The CDR3: CASSLAPGGRTSYNEQFF. DNA for the CDR3: TGTGCCAGCAGCTTGGCCCCAGGGGGCCGGACTAGCTACAATGAGCAGTTCTTC.